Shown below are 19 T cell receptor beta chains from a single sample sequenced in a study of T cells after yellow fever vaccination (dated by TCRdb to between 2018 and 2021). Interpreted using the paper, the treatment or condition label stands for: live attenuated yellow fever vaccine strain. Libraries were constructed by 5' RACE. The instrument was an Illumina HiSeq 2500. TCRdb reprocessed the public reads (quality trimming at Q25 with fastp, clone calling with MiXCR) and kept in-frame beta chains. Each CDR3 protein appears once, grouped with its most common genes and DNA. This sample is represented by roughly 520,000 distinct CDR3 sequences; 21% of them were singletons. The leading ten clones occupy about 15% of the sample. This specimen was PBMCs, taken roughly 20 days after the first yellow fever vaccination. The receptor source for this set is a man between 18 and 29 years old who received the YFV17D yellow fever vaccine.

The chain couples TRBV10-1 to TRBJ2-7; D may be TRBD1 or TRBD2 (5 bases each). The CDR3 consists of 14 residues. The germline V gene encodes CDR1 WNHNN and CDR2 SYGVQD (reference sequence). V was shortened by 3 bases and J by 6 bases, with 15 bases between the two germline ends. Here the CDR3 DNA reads TGCGCCAGCAGTGATTCCGGGACCCCCGGCGAGCAGTACTTC. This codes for CASSDSGTPGEQYF.

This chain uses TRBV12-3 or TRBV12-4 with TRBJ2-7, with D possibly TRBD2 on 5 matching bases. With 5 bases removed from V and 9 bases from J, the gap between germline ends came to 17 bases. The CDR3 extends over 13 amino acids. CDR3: CASSDRGFLPQYV. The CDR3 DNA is TGTGCCAGCAGTGACCGAGGGTTTCTCCCGCAGTACGTC.

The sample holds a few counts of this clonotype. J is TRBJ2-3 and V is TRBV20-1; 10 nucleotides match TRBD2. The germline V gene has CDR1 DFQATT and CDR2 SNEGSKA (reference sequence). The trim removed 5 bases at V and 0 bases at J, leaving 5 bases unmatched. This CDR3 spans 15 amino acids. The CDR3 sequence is CSAPRTSGSTDTQYF. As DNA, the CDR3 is TGCAGTGCTCCACGGACTAGCGGTAGCACAGATACGCAGTATTTT.

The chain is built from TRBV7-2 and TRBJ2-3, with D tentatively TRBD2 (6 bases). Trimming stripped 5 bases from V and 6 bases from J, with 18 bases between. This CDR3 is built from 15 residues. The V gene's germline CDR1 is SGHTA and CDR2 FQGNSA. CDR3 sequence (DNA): TGTGCCAGCAGCCGCGGCGGAGGGGCGTGGGATACGCAGTATTTT. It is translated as CASSRGGGAWDTQYF.

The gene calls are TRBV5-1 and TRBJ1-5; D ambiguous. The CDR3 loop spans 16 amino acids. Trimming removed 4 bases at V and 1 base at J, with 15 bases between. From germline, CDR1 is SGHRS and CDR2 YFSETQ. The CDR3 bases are TGCGCCAGCAGCCCCGGAGGAGCGCTAAGCAATCAGCCCCAGCATTTT. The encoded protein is CASSPGGALSNQPQHF.

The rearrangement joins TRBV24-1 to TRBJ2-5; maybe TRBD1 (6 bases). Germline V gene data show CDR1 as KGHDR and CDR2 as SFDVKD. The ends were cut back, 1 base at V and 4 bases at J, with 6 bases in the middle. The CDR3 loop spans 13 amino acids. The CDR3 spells CATSDLQGETQYF. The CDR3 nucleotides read TGTGCCACCAGTGATTTACAGGGAGAGACCCAGTACTTC.

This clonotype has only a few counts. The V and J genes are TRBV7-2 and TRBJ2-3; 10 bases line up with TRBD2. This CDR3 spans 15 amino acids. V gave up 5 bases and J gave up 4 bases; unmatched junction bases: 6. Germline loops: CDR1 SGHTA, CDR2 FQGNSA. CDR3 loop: CASSPSGGRADTQYF. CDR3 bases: TGTGCCAGCAGCCCTAGCGGGGGTAGGGCAGATACGCAGTATTTT.

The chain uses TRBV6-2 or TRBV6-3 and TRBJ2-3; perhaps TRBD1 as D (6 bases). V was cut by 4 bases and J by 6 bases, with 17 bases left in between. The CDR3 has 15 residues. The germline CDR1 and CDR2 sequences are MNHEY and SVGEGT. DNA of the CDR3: TGTGCCAGCAGTTCATGGGGGCCCCTCGGGGATACGCAGTATTTT. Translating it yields CASSSWGPLGDTQYF.

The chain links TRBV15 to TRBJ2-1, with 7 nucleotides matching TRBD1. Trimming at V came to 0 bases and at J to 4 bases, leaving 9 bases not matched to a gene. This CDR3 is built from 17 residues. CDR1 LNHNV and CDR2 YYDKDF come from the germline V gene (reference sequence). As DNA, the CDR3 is TGTGCCACCAGCAGAGATTGGAGGACAGGAGCTTACAATGAGCAGTTCTTC. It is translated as CATSRDWRTGAYNEQFF.

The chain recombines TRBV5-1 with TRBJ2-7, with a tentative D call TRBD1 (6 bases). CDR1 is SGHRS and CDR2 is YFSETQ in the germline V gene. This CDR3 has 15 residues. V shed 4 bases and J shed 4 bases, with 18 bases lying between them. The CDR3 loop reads CASSPTTGQPYEQYV. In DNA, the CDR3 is TGCGCCAGCAGCCCCACCACAGGACAGCCTTACGAGCAGTACGTC.

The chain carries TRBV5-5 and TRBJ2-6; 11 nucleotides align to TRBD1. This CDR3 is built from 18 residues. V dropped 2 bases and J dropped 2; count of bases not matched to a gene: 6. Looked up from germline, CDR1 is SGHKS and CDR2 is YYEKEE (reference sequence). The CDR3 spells CASSFPGQGVPGANVLTF. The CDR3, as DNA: TGTGCCAGCAGCTTCCCGGGACAGGGGGTCCCTGGGGCCAACGTCCTGACTTTC.

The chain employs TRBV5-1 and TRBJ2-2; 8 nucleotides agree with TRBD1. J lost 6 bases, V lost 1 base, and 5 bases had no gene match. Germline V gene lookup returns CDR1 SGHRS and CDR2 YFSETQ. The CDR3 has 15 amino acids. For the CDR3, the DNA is TGCGCCAGCAGCTTGCAGGACAGGGCCGCCGGGGAGCTGTTTTTT. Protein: CASSLQDRAAGELFF.

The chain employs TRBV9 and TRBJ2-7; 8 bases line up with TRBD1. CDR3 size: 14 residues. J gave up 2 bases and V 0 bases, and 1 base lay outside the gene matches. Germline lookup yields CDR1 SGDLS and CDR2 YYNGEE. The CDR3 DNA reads TGTGCCAGCAGCGTAGCGGGACAGGCCTACGAGCAGTACTTC. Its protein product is CASSVAGQAYEQYF.

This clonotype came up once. CDR3 residues: CASTSQASNTGELFF. CDR3 sequence (DNA): TGCGCCAGCACCTCGCAGGCCTCGAACACCGGGGAGCTGTTTTTT. This chain uses TRBV5-1 with TRBJ2-2; D is unclear. CDR1 is SGHRS and CDR2 is YFSETQ in the germline V gene. The CDR3 is made up of 15 amino acids. V was trimmed by 6 bases and J by 0 bases, leaving 12 bases between them.

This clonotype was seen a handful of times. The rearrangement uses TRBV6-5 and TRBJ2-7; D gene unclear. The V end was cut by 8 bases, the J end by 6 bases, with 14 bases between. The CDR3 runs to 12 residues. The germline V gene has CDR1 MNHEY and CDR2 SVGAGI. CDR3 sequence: CASSLSGIEQYF. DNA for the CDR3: TGTGCCAGCTCCCTTTCCGGTATCGAGCAGTACTTC.

The chain's CDR3 is CASSQDRIPTQETQYF. In DNA form, the CDR3 reads TGTGCCAGCAGCCAAGATCGCATTCCTACCCAAGAGACCCAGTACTTC. The chain employs TRBV3-1 and TRBJ2-5; D call uncertain. Germline V lookup: CDR1 LGHDT, CDR2 YNNKEL (reference sequence). The CDR3 extends over 16 amino acids. V was cut by 0 bases and J by 1 base, with 12 bases left in between.

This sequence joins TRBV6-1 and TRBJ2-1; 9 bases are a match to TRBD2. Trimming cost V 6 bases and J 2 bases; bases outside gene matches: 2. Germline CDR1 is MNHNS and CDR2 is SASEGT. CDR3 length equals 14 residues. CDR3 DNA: TGTGCCAGCAGAGTAGCGGGGGCCTACAATGAGCAGTTCTTC. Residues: CASRVAGAYNEQFF.

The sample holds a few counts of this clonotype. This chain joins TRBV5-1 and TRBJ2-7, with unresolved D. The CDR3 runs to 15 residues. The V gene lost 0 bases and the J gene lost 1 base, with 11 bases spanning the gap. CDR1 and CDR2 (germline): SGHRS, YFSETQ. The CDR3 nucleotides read TGCGCCAGCAGCTTGGATGTGGCGAAATCCTACGAGCAGTACGTC. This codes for CASSLDVAKSYEQYV.

CDR3 protein: CATSRVKGQEFLAKNIQYF. The CDR3 bases are TGTGCCACCAGCAGAGTAAAGGGACAGGAGTTCCTAGCCAAAAACATTCAGTACTTC. This sequence joins TRBV15 and TRBJ2-4, with 8 nucleotides matching TRBD1. The germline V gene has CDR1 LNHNV and CDR2 YYDKDF (reference sequence). CDR3 length: 19 residues. V shed 1 base and J 0 bases; nucleotides not matched to a gene: 11.